This is a list of T cell receptor beta chains from one sample in a study of T cell repertoires in ileal Crohn's disease. Assay: immunoSEQ multiplex PCR; the TCRdb copy retains only in-frame clones and omits some. The sample includes around 8,600 clones, around 81% seen only once; the top ten take approximately 4.3%. The sample comprised ileal tissue. Receptors originate from an adult with Crohn's disease. Both conserved end residues are part of each CDR3. Fields, in order: V gene, clone size, J gene, D gene, CDR3 DNA, CDR3 protein. A D gene is named only where the DNA matches it firmly. Clone size is not always given. Where it is, it says once, few, many or a class for expanded clones.

v_call: TRBV10-1
clone_size: .
j_call: TRBJ1-2
d_call: .
cdr3_nt: TGCGCCAGCAGAGCTTACACAGGGAGATCGGGCTACACCTTC
cdr3_aa: CASRAYTGRSGYTF

v_call: TRBV7-9
clone_size: .
j_call: TRBJ1-2
d_call: TRBD1
cdr3_nt: TGTGCCAGCAGCTTAGCGGCCTCGGGACAGTCATATGGCTACACCTTC
cdr3_aa: CASSLAASGQSYGYTF

v_call: TRBV5-4
clone_size: .
j_call: TRBJ1-1
d_call: .
cdr3_nt: TGTGCCAGCAGCCCTGGACATTTGCTAGAAGCTTTCTTT
cdr3_aa: CASSPGHLLEAFF

v_call: TRBV5-4
clone_size: .
j_call: TRBJ1-4
d_call: .
cdr3_nt: TGTGCCAGCAGCTTGGCCCCTGCCGCAGGGAATGAAAAACTGTTTTTT
cdr3_aa: CASSLAPAAGNEKLFF

v_call: TRBV9
clone_size: .
j_call: TRBJ2-3
d_call: TRBD2
cdr3_nt: TGTGCCAGCAGCGTTGGACTAGCGGGAGACGCGCAGTATTTT
cdr3_aa: CASSVGLAGDAQYF

v_call: TRBV5-6
clone_size: .
j_call: TRBJ1-4
d_call: TRBD1
cdr3_nt: TGTGCCAGCAGCCTAAAAAGGGACAGGGCAAATGAAAAACTGTTTTTT
cdr3_aa: CASSLKRDRANEKLFF

v_call: TRBV5-6
clone_size: .
j_call: TRBJ1-3
d_call: .
cdr3_nt: TGTGCCAGCAGCTTGGAAATTGCGCCTAGCTCTGGAAACACCATATATTTT
cdr3_aa: CASSLEIAPSSGNTIYF

v_call: TRBV6-5
clone_size: .
j_call: TRBJ2-7
d_call: .
cdr3_nt: TGTGCCAGCAGCAGAGCAGGGAGGTACGAGCAGTACTTC
cdr3_aa: CASSRAGRYEQYF

v_call: TRBV15
clone_size: few
j_call: TRBJ2-2
d_call: TRBD1
cdr3_nt: TGTGCCACCAGTCGCGAACAGGGGGCCACCGGGGAGCTGTTTTTT
cdr3_aa: CATSREQGATGELFF

v_call: TRBV5-1
clone_size: .
j_call: TRBJ1-6
d_call: TRBD1
cdr3_nt: TGCGCCAGCACCGGACAGGAGGATTCACCCCTCCACTTT
cdr3_aa: CASTGQEDSPLHF

v_call: TRBV7-7
clone_size: .
j_call: TRBJ2-1
d_call: .
cdr3_nt: TGTGCTAGCAGCCCCACCGAACCCGGGGAGCAGTTCTTC
cdr3_aa: CASSPTEPGEQFF

v_call: TRBV5-1
clone_size: .
j_call: TRBJ2-5
d_call: TRBD2
cdr3_nt: TGCGCCAGCAGCCCCACGGCCGCGGCTAGCGGGTCTGTCCAGACCCAGTACTTC
cdr3_aa: CASSPTAAASGSVQTQYF

v_call: TRBV5-1
clone_size: .
j_call: TRBJ2-7
d_call: TRBD1
cdr3_nt: TGCGCCAGCAGCTTGGGGAGACAGGGTAACGAGCAGTACTTC
cdr3_aa: CASSLGRQGNEQYF

v_call: TRBV6-5
clone_size: .
j_call: TRBJ1-1
d_call: .
cdr3_nt: TGTGCCAGCACCCTCGGGGGGCCGGGAAACACTGAAGCTTTCTTT
cdr3_aa: CASTLGGPGNTEAFF

v_call: TRBV9
clone_size: medium-sized
j_call: TRBJ1-3
d_call: TRBD1
cdr3_nt: TGTGCCAGCAGCGCCCGTGACAGGGGTACTGGAAACACCATATATTTT
cdr3_aa: CASSARDRGTGNTIYF

v_call: TRBV11-2
clone_size: .
j_call: TRBJ2-5
d_call: .
cdr3_nt: TGTGCCAGCAGCTCATTCGGGGGTCGGGGGACCCAGTACTTC
cdr3_aa: CASSSFGGRGTQYF

v_call: TRBV9
clone_size: .
j_call: TRBJ1-5
d_call: TRBD1
cdr3_nt: TGTGCCAGCAGCGTCAATCGCAGGGGGCGTGGGAGTAGCAATCAGCCCCAGCATTTT
cdr3_aa: CASSVNRRGRGSSNQPQHF

v_call: TRBV7-9
clone_size: large
j_call: TRBJ1-4
d_call: .
cdr3_nt: TGTGCCAGCAGCGAGGCCTCTGCGGGGGATCGTGAAAAACTGTTTTTT
cdr3_aa: CASSEASAGDREKLFF

v_call: TRBV2
clone_size: .
j_call: TRBJ2-7
d_call: .
cdr3_nt: TGTGCCAGCAGTGGTAACGGGGTAGGCGAGCAGTACTTC
cdr3_aa: CASSGNGVGEQYF

v_call: TRBV19
clone_size: .
j_call: TRBJ2-1
d_call: TRBD1
cdr3_nt: TGTGCCACCTTGGGACAGGGGCCGTACAATGAGCAGTTCTTC
cdr3_aa: CATLGQGPYNEQFF

v_call: TRBV6-5
clone_size: .
j_call: TRBJ1-1
d_call: .
cdr3_nt: TGTGCCAGCAGCCACGGGGGGGTTGAAGCTTTCTTT
cdr3_aa: CASSHGGVEAFF

v_call: TRBV19
clone_size: .
j_call: TRBJ2-7
d_call: .
cdr3_nt: TGTGCCAGTAGTTTCAGTGAGGGCGAGCAGTACTTC
cdr3_aa: CASSFSEGEQYF

v_call: TRBV6-1
clone_size: .
j_call: TRBJ2-7
d_call: TRBD2
cdr3_nt: TGTGCCAGCTCCCCAAGCGGGACCTCCTACGAGCAGTACTTC
cdr3_aa: CASSPSGTSYEQYF

v_call: TRBV9
clone_size: once
j_call: TRBJ1-6
d_call: TRBD1
cdr3_nt: TGTGCCAGCAGCACCCCCGGGACAGGGGATAATTCACCCCTCCACTTT
cdr3_aa: CASSTPGTGDNSPLHF

v_call: TRBV11-2
clone_size: .
j_call: TRBJ2-7
d_call: TRBD1
cdr3_nt: TGTGCCAGCACCTGGGGACAGGGAGGCGAGCAGTACTTC
cdr3_aa: CASTWGQGGEQYF

v_call: TRBV11-2
clone_size: .
j_call: TRBJ2-5
d_call: TRBD1
cdr3_nt: TGTGCCAGCAGCTTAAACAGGGGGCGCCAAGAGACCCAGTACTTC
cdr3_aa: CASSLNRGRQETQYF

v_call: TRBV27
clone_size: .
j_call: TRBJ2-7
d_call: TRBD1
cdr3_nt: TGTGCCAGCGGTCGGACAGGGGCTTTCAGGAGCCCGACCTACGAGCAGTACTTC
cdr3_aa: CASGRTGAFRSPTYEQYF

v_call: TRBV29-1
clone_size: .
j_call: TRBJ1-5
d_call: .
cdr3_nt: TGCAGCGTTGGGGCGCAGGGTCAGCCCCAGCATTTT
cdr3_aa: CSVGAQGQPQHF

v_call: TRBV7-9
clone_size: .
j_call: TRBJ1-2
d_call: TRBD1
cdr3_nt: TGTGCCAGCAGCTTAGCGAGGGGGCCTGATGGCTACACCTTC
cdr3_aa: CASSLARGPDGYTF

v_call: TRBV5-1
clone_size: .
j_call: TRBJ2-6
d_call: .
cdr3_nt: TGCGCCAGCAGGGGGGCTGCTGGGGCCAACGTCCTGACTTTC
cdr3_aa: CASRGAAGANVLTF

v_call: TRBV7-9
clone_size: .
j_call: TRBJ1-2
d_call: TRBD1
cdr3_nt: TGTGCCAGCAGCTGGGAGACAGGGAACTATGGCTACACCTTC
cdr3_aa: CASSWETGNYGYTF

v_call: TRBV5-1
clone_size: .
j_call: TRBJ2-7
d_call: .
cdr3_nt: TGCGCCAGCAGCGCCGACAGCGTCGCCTACGAGCAGTACTTC
cdr3_aa: CASSADSVAYEQYF

v_call: TRBV9
clone_size: .
j_call: TRBJ2-1
d_call: TRBD2
cdr3_nt: TGTGCCAGCAGCGTCCACTCCTGGGCGGCTAGCGGGGGGGCCACTGAGCAGTTCTTC
cdr3_aa: CASSVHSWAASGGATEQFF

v_call: TRBV19
clone_size: .
j_call: TRBJ2-7
d_call: .
cdr3_nt: TGTGCCAGATCAAAGCACTACTCAATCGTCTACGAGCAGTACTTC
cdr3_aa: CARSKHYSIVYEQYF

v_call: TRBV5-1
clone_size: .
j_call: TRBJ2-7
d_call: .
cdr3_nt: TGCGCCAGCAGCTTGGACGGAGGGGGGGTCGAGCAGTACTTC
cdr3_aa: CASSLDGGGVEQYF

v_call: TRBV7-9
clone_size: .
j_call: TRBJ2-7
d_call: .
cdr3_nt: TGTGCCAGCAGCCCTCCCTGGGGGGGGCACAGCTCCTACGAGCAGTACTTC
cdr3_aa: CASSPPWGGHSSYEQYF

v_call: TRBV7-6
clone_size: medium-sized
j_call: TRBJ2-7
d_call: TRBD2
cdr3_nt: TGTGCCAGCAGCTTAGGCCGCGGGGGGGTCTACGAGCAGTACTTC
cdr3_aa: CASSLGRGGVYEQYF

v_call: TRBV7-7
clone_size: .
j_call: TRBJ2-7
d_call: .
cdr3_nt: TGTGCCAGCAGCTTAAGGGCAGGGATCTCCTACGAGCAGTACTTC
cdr3_aa: CASSLRAGISYEQYF

v_call: TRBV25-1
clone_size: .
j_call: TRBJ1-4
d_call: TRBD1
cdr3_nt: TGTGCCAGCAGTGAAGGGGACAGGGTTTCCGAAAAACTGTTTTTT
cdr3_aa: CASSEGDRVSEKLFF

v_call: TRBV19
clone_size: .
j_call: TRBJ1-1
d_call: TRBD1
cdr3_nt: TGTGCCAGCCTAACAGGGGGCGTGAACACTGAAGCTTTCTTT
cdr3_aa: CASLTGGVNTEAFF

v_call: TRBV4-1
clone_size: .
j_call: TRBJ2-3
d_call: .
cdr3_nt: TGCGCCAGCAGCCCCCAGGGTGGAGGGGAGAGGACAGATACGCAGTATTTT
cdr3_aa: CASSPQGGGERTDTQYF

v_call: TRBV13
clone_size: medium-sized
j_call: TRBJ2-7
d_call: TRBD1
cdr3_nt: TGTGCCAGCAGCCCCGACAGGGGCGATTTTGGAGAGCAGTACTTC
cdr3_aa: CASSPDRGDFGEQYF

v_call: TRBV15
clone_size: few
j_call: TRBJ1-4
d_call: TRBD1
cdr3_nt: TGTGCCACCAGCAGCCAGGGGGCCGGGGAAAAACTGTTTTTT
cdr3_aa: CATSSQGAGEKLFF

v_call: TRBV18
clone_size: .
j_call: TRBJ2-1
d_call: TRBD1
cdr3_nt: TGTGCCAGCTCGGCTTCCGGACAGGGGGCTGTCCAGTTCTTC
cdr3_aa: CASSASGQGAVQFF

v_call: TRBV29-1
clone_size: .
j_call: TRBJ1-5
d_call: TRBD1
cdr3_nt: TGCAGCGTTAAGGACAGGGGGCCAAATCAGCCCCAGCATTTT
cdr3_aa: CSVKDRGPNQPQHF

v_call: TRBV5-1
clone_size: .
j_call: TRBJ2-7
d_call: .
cdr3_nt: TGCGCCAGCAGAAGTAAGGTAGGGGACGAGCAGTACTTC
cdr3_aa: CASRSKVGDEQYF

v_call: TRBV6-1
clone_size: .
j_call: TRBJ2-5
d_call: TRBD2
cdr3_nt: TGTGCCAGCAGTGAAGCGCGGGGGGGCCAAGAGACCCAGTACTTC
cdr3_aa: CASSEARGGQETQYF

v_call: TRBV5-5
clone_size: .
j_call: TRBJ2-5
d_call: .
cdr3_nt: TGTGCCAGCAGCTCCGGACAGCCCCGGGTGGAGACCCAGTACTTC
cdr3_aa: CASSSGQPRVETQYF

v_call: TRBV6-1
clone_size: few
j_call: TRBJ1-1
d_call: .
cdr3_nt: TGTGCCAGCAGTGAAGTGGGGGGAACTGAAGCTTTCTTT
cdr3_aa: CASSEVGGTEAFF

v_call: TRBV2
clone_size: .
j_call: TRBJ1-2
d_call: .
cdr3_nt: TGTGCCAGCAGTGGCGGGGGCGCCGTCTATGGCTACACCTTC
cdr3_aa: CASSGGGAVYGYTF

v_call: TRBV6-1
clone_size: .
j_call: TRBJ2-7
d_call: TRBD2
cdr3_nt: TGTGCCAGCAGTCAGGGACTATTCTCCTACGAGCAGTACTTC
cdr3_aa: CASSQGLFSYEQYF

v_call: TRBV18
clone_size: .
j_call: TRBJ1-2
d_call: TRBD1
cdr3_nt: TGTGCCAGCTCAGACGACAGGGAATGGTATGGCTACACCTTC
cdr3_aa: CASSDDREWYGYTF

v_call: TRBV7-3
clone_size: .
j_call: TRBJ2-6
d_call: .
cdr3_nt: TGTGCCAGCAGCTCAACCGCTCTGGGCGCCAACGTCCTGACTTTC
cdr3_aa: CASSSTALGANVLTF

v_call: TRBV7-9
clone_size: .
j_call: TRBJ1-2
d_call: .
cdr3_nt: TGTGCCAGCAGCTTAGAGGCCAGTCAGGGAGGCTACACCTTC
cdr3_aa: CASSLEASQGGYTF

v_call: TRBV9
clone_size: .
j_call: TRBJ2-1
d_call: .
cdr3_nt: TGTGCCAGCAGCTTGCGGGGGCCGAGCTCCTACAATGAGCAGTTCTTC
cdr3_aa: CASSLRGPSSYNEQFF

v_call: TRBV11-3
clone_size: .
j_call: TRBJ2-3
d_call: .
cdr3_nt: TGTGCCAGCAGCTTAGTATCCGGGGGTACGCAGTATTTT
cdr3_aa: CASSLVSGGTQYF

v_call: TRBV18
clone_size: .
j_call: TRBJ1-1
d_call: TRBD1
cdr3_nt: TGTGCCAGCTCACCCTCAACAGGGGGCGTTTTAGGTACTGAAGCTTTCTTT
cdr3_aa: CASSPSTGGVLGTEAFF

v_call: TRBV11-2
clone_size: .
j_call: TRBJ1-1
d_call: .
cdr3_nt: TGTGCCAGCAGCTTAGATGGCCATGTGCAGGGAGGATACACTGAAGCTTTCTTT
cdr3_aa: CASSLDGHVQGGYTEAFF

v_call: TRBV7-7
clone_size: .
j_call: TRBJ2-3
d_call: TRBD2
cdr3_nt: TGTGCTAGCAGCTTAAATTTGGGGGGGGATACGCAGTATTTT
cdr3_aa: CASSLNLGGDTQYF